This T cell receptor beta chain was captured by sequencing in a study of a mutant IDH1 vaccine in newly diagnosed glioma. Study-level information: Vaccine administration was initiated 4-6 weeks following radiotherapy alone, or with temozolomide cycles. Earlier care involved radiotherapy, temozolomide, or both, and the majority received both. Treated patients comprised approximately 60% males and 37.5% females, mean age 40.4 years. Whole-study results and caveats: There were vaccine-induced immune responses in roughly 92% of the patients.

The CDR3 consists of 14 residues. With 3 bases removed from V and 2 bases from J, the gap between germline ends came to 14 bases. The V gene's germline CDR1 is SQVTM and CDR2 ANQGSEA. The repertoire was sequenced with immunoSEQ multiplex PCR; TCRdb's copy has only in-frame clones and lacks some. Of some 60,000 clones in the sample, about four fifths are singletons; the top ten hold approximately 6.1%. Time point defined: week 11, during vaccination. What each vaccine dose contained was 300 ug of mutant IDH1 20-mer peptide, accompanied by topical imiquimod. About this clone: Its cognate antigen is unknown.

This sequence joins TRBV29-1 and TRBJ2-7; a weak D match, TRBD1 (5 bases). The sequence derives from a man in his fifties with glioma. Material: PBMCs, obtained from a glioma patient whose treatment included an IDH1 peptide vaccine. The CDR3 coding sequence is TGCAGCGTTGAGACGGACATGGGTCCCTACGAGCAGTACTTC. It translates to CSVETDMGPYEQYF.